The rows below give T cell receptor beta chains drawn from one sample of a study of human T cells and chemical hapten exposure. TCRdb analysed the RACE reads with MiXCR anew, one entry per CDR3 protein. The table lists about 71,000 distinct CDR3 sequences, around 9.5% of them singletons, with approximately 3% in the top ten. Sequencing used whole blood, obtained in connection with sensitization to the hapten diphenylcyclopropenone (DPC). These receptors originate from a woman in her thirties or forties with alopecia areata. Some clones in this sample may be carry-over from other donors' samples. Both conserved end residues are part of each CDR3. Fields, in order: clone size, D gene, CDR3 length, J gene, V gene, CDR3 DNA, CDR3 protein. D genes are given only for firm matches. The listing skips clone size in some rows; elsewhere it reads once, few, many or a size class.

clone_size: many; d_call: NA; cdr3_length: 16; j_call: TRBJ1-5; v_call: TRBV4-1; cdr3_nt: TGCGCCAGCAGCCAAGATGGTGCAAAGGAGTATGAGCCCCAGCATTTT; cdr3_aa: CASSQDGAKEYEPQHF
clone_size: once; d_call: TRBD1; cdr3_length: 16; j_call: TRBJ2-7; v_call: TRBV7-6; cdr3_nt: TGTGCCAGCAGCTTAGCGGGCGGGACAGGGACCTACGACCAGTACTTC; cdr3_aa: CASSLAGGTGTYDQYF
clone_size: many; d_call: NA; cdr3_length: 16; j_call: TRBJ1-1; v_call: TRBV21-1; cdr3_nt: TGTGCCAGCAGGAAGGGGCAGGGGGCGGATAACACTGAAGCTTTCTTT; cdr3_aa: CASRKGQGADNTEAFF
clone_size: many; d_call: NA; cdr3_length: 17; j_call: TRBJ1-5; v_call: TRBV18; cdr3_nt: TGTGCCAGCTCCGGGGGCAATAAGATTTATAGCAATCAGCCCCAGCATTTT; cdr3_aa: CASSGGNKIYSNQPQHF
clone_size: NA; d_call: NA; cdr3_length: 14; j_call: TRBJ2-5; v_call: TRBV28; cdr3_nt: TGTGCCAGCAGTTTACGTCAGGGGTCAGGGACCCAGTACTTC; cdr3_aa: CASSLRQGSGTQYF
clone_size: many; d_call: NA; cdr3_length: 13; j_call: TRBJ1-2; v_call: TRBV3-1; cdr3_nt: TGTGCCAGCAGCCAAGTAGCCGGGAGCGGCTACACCTTC; cdr3_aa: CASSQVAGSGYTF
clone_size: many; d_call: NA; cdr3_length: 13; j_call: TRBJ2-3; v_call: TRBV11-2; cdr3_nt: TGTGCCAGCCTAAGGTCGGGCACAGATACGCAGTATTTT; cdr3_aa: CASLRSGTDTQYF
clone_size: many; d_call: TRBD2; cdr3_length: 16; j_call: TRBJ2-1; v_call: TRBV7-6; cdr3_nt: TGTGCCAGCAGCTCCCTAGCGGGGGGCGGGTACAATGAGCAGTTCTTC; cdr3_aa: CASSSLAGGGYNEQFF
clone_size: NA; d_call: NA; cdr3_length: 12; j_call: TRBJ2-7; v_call: TRBV28; cdr3_nt: TGTGCCAGCACCCGGGGGGCTTACGAGCAGTACTTC; cdr3_aa: CASTRGAYEQYF
clone_size: many; d_call: NA; cdr3_length: 14; j_call: TRBJ1-2; v_call: TRBV4-1; cdr3_nt: TGCGCCAGCAGCCAAGTGGTAAAGGGCGGTGGCTACACCTTC; cdr3_aa: CASSQVVKGGGYTF
clone_size: many; d_call: TRBD1; cdr3_length: 17; j_call: TRBJ2-6; v_call: TRBV3-1; cdr3_nt: TGTGCCAGCAGCATCCGGACAGGTCTTCGTGGGGCCAACGTCCTGACTTTC; cdr3_aa: CASSIRTGLRGANVLTF
clone_size: many; d_call: TRBD1; cdr3_length: 14; j_call: TRBJ2-1; v_call: TRBV25-1; cdr3_nt: TGTGCCAGCAGTGAGGACAGGGGCTGGAATGAGCAGTTCTTC; cdr3_aa: CASSEDRGWNEQFF
clone_size: many; d_call: NA; cdr3_length: 14; j_call: TRBJ2-2; v_call: TRBV2; cdr3_nt: TGTGCCAGCAGTGAGCAGGGGAACACCGGGGAGCTGTTTTTT; cdr3_aa: CASSEQGNTGELFF
clone_size: many; d_call: NA; cdr3_length: 14; j_call: TRBJ2-3; v_call: TRBV7-2; cdr3_nt: TGTGCCAGCAGCTTAGCGGGTCGCCCAGATACGCAGTATTTT; cdr3_aa: CASSLAGRPDTQYF
clone_size: many; d_call: TRBD1; cdr3_length: 15; j_call: TRBJ2-7; v_call: TRBV7-2; cdr3_nt: TGTGCCAGCAGCCGGACAGGGGGTAATGTCTACGAGCAGTACTTC; cdr3_aa: CASSRTGGNVYEQYF
clone_size: NA; d_call: NA; cdr3_length: 13; j_call: TRBJ1-6; v_call: TRBV28; cdr3_nt: TGTGCCAGCAGGGCAAAGAATAATTCACCCCTCCACTTT; cdr3_aa: CASRAKNNSPLHF
clone_size: many; d_call: NA; cdr3_length: 14; j_call: TRBJ2-2; v_call: TRBV4-3; cdr3_nt: TGCGCCAGCAGCCAGACAAGGTGGCCCGGGGAGCTGTTTTTT; cdr3_aa: CASSQTRWPGELFF
clone_size: many; d_call: NA; cdr3_length: 16; j_call: TRBJ2-4; v_call: TRBV7-2; cdr3_nt: TGTGCCAGCAGCTTACCCCTTCCTGTAGCCAAAAACATTCAGTACTTC; cdr3_aa: CASSLPLPVAKNIQYF
clone_size: NA; d_call: TRBD2; cdr3_length: 12; j_call: TRBJ2-3; v_call: TRBV20-1; cdr3_nt: TGCAGTGCTATGACTAGCGTGGATACGCAGTATTTT; cdr3_aa: CSAMTSVDTQYF
clone_size: many; d_call: NA; cdr3_length: 16; j_call: TRBJ2-4; v_call: TRBV5-1; cdr3_nt: TGCGCCAGCAGCTTGGGGGGCAGTTCAGCCAAAAACATTCAGTACTTC; cdr3_aa: CASSLGGSSAKNIQYF
clone_size: many; d_call: TRBD1; cdr3_length: 15; j_call: TRBJ1-6; v_call: TRBV20-1; cdr3_nt: TGCAGTGCTAGAGGGACGACAGGGGGAGATTCACCCCTCCACTTT; cdr3_aa: CSARGTTGGDSPLHF
clone_size: many; d_call: TRBD1; cdr3_length: 16; j_call: TRBJ2-2; v_call: TRBV12-3/TRBV12-4; cdr3_nt: TGTGCCAGCAGTTACCCGACAGGGGCCCACACCGGGGAGCTGTTTTTT; cdr3_aa: CASSYPTGAHTGELFF
clone_size: NA; d_call: NA; cdr3_length: 11; j_call: TRBJ2-7; v_call: TRBV28; cdr3_nt: TGTGCCAGCAGTTTAAGCCTACACAAGGACTTC; cdr3_aa: CASSLSLHKDF
clone_size: many; d_call: NA; cdr3_length: 14; j_call: TRBJ2-6; v_call: TRBV7-2; cdr3_nt: TGTGCCAGCAGCTCAGGGCCTGGGGCCAACGTCCTGACTTTC; cdr3_aa: CASSSGPGANVLTF
clone_size: NA; d_call: TRBD1; cdr3_length: 17; j_call: TRBJ1-5; v_call: TRBV6-1; cdr3_nt: TGTGCCAGCAGTGAAGGATACGGGACAGGGTTTAGTCAGCCCCAGCATTTT; cdr3_aa: CASSEGYGTGFSQPQHF
clone_size: NA; d_call: NA; cdr3_length: 14; j_call: TRBJ2-7; v_call: TRBV9; cdr3_nt: TGTGCCAGCAGCGTAGCGGGGGCCCCCTACGAGCAGTACTTC; cdr3_aa: CASSVAGAPYEQYF
clone_size: NA; d_call: NA; cdr3_length: 15; j_call: TRBJ2-1; v_call: TRBV7-9; cdr3_nt: TGTGCCAGCAGCTTTCGGCAGGGAACATACAATGAGCAGTTCTTC; cdr3_aa: CASSFRQGTYNEQFF
clone_size: many; d_call: NA; cdr3_length: 13; j_call: TRBJ1-2; v_call: TRBV19; cdr3_nt: TGTGCCAGCAAGGGACGTACTAACTATGGCTACACCTTC; cdr3_aa: CASKGRTNYGYTF
clone_size: few; d_call: TRBD2; cdr3_length: 15; j_call: TRBJ2-1; v_call: TRBV28; cdr3_nt: TGTGCCAGCAGCCTTACTAGCGGGGGGGACAATGAGCAGTTCTTC; cdr3_aa: CASSLTSGGDNEQFF
clone_size: NA; d_call: NA; cdr3_length: 14; j_call: TRBJ1-6; v_call: TRBV30; cdr3_nt: TGTGCCTGGAGTCCCTCGCGAGGGGGTTCACCCCTCCACTTT; cdr3_aa: CAWSPSRGGSPLHF
clone_size: many; d_call: NA; cdr3_length: 14; j_call: TRBJ2-2; v_call: TRBV11-2; cdr3_nt: TGTGCCAGCAGCCTGCAAGGGCAGACCGGGGAGCTGTTTTTT; cdr3_aa: CASSLQGQTGELFF
clone_size: NA; d_call: NA; cdr3_length: 13; j_call: TRBJ1-5; v_call: TRBV12-3/TRBV12-4; cdr3_nt: TGTGCCAGCAGTCCCGGAGATCTACAGCCCCAGCATTTT; cdr3_aa: CASSPGDLQPQHF
clone_size: NA; d_call: TRBD1; cdr3_length: 17; j_call: TRBJ1-2; v_call: TRBV30; cdr3_nt: TGTGCCTGGAGTGTTGATACAACAGGGGGCTTGTACTATGGCTACACCTTC; cdr3_aa: CAWSVDTTGGLYYGYTF
clone_size: many; d_call: TRBD2; cdr3_length: 12; j_call: TRBJ2-5; v_call: TRBV7-2; cdr3_nt: TGTGCCAGCAGCGGACTAGCGAAGACCCAGTACTTC; cdr3_aa: CASSGLAKTQYF
clone_size: NA; d_call: NA; cdr3_length: 14; j_call: TRBJ1-2; v_call: TRBV10-3; cdr3_nt: TGTGCCATCAGAGCCGGGGAGGGAATAGGTGGCTACACCTTC; cdr3_aa: CAIRAGEGIGGYTF
clone_size: many; d_call: TRBD1; cdr3_length: 16; j_call: TRBJ2-1; v_call: TRBV5-1; cdr3_nt: TGCGCCACTACCCCCCTGCCCGGGACAGGCAACAATGAGCAGTTCTTC; cdr3_aa: CATTPLPGTGNNEQFF
clone_size: many; d_call: NA; cdr3_length: 16; j_call: TRBJ1-6; v_call: TRBV21-1; cdr3_nt: TGTGCCATCCGAAGCCGGGAGAAACAACCTAATTCACCCCTCCACTTT; cdr3_aa: CAIRSREKQPNSPLHF
clone_size: few; d_call: TRBD2; cdr3_length: 16; j_call: TRBJ2-1; v_call: TRBV5-1; cdr3_nt: TGCGCCAGCAGCCCCGCCCCTCGACTAGCCCTAAATGAGCAGTTCTTC; cdr3_aa: CASSPAPRLALNEQFF
clone_size: many; d_call: NA; cdr3_length: 14; j_call: TRBJ2-7; v_call: TRBV5-6; cdr3_nt: TGTGCCAGCACTGGGTGGAGGGCGGCCTACGAGCAGTACTTC; cdr3_aa: CASTGWRAAYEQYF
clone_size: many; d_call: TRBD1; cdr3_length: 14; j_call: TRBJ2-7; v_call: TRBV7-9; cdr3_nt: TGTGCCAGCAGTTTGGGACAGGGGGCAAACGAGCAGTACTTC; cdr3_aa: CASSLGQGANEQYF
clone_size: NA; d_call: NA; cdr3_length: 12; j_call: TRBJ1-5; v_call: TRBV20-1; cdr3_nt: TGCAGTGCTAGGTATAGCAATCAGCCCCAGCATTTT; cdr3_aa: CSARYSNQPQHF
clone_size: many; d_call: TRBD1; cdr3_length: 15; j_call: TRBJ1-6; v_call: TRBV20-1; cdr3_nt: TGCAGTGCTAGTAACCGGGACAGGGGAAATTCACCCCTCCACTTT; cdr3_aa: CSASNRDRGNSPLHF
clone_size: few; d_call: NA; cdr3_length: 15; j_call: TRBJ2-2; v_call: TRBV12-3/TRBV12-4; cdr3_nt: TGTGCCAGCAGTTGGTCGGCAGCGAACACCGGGGAGCTGTTTTTT; cdr3_aa: CASSWSAANTGELFF
clone_size: NA; d_call: TRBD1; cdr3_length: 18; j_call: TRBJ2-2; v_call: TRBV10-3; cdr3_nt: TGTGCCATCAGTGAGCCCCCTGCATGGACAGGGACCACCGGGGAGCTGTTTTTT; cdr3_aa: CAISEPPAWTGTTGELFF
clone_size: many; d_call: NA; cdr3_length: 15; j_call: TRBJ2-7; v_call: TRBV28; cdr3_nt: TGTGCCAGCAGCCTCATGGGGGTTTATAACCACGAGCAGTACTTC; cdr3_aa: CASSLMGVYNHEQYF